Presented here are 25 T cell receptor beta chains from one specimen sequenced in a study of blood T cells in healthy people across ages. Through a sample-barcoded 5' primer and a J-beta primer mix, a second PCR was run for about 6 to 12 cycles. One entry per CDR3 protein, called by TCRdb with MiXCR from the 5' RACE reads. The table lists some 920,000 distinct CDR3 sequences, just over 50% of them singletons, with about 21% in the top ten. The sequenced sample consisted of blood. These receptors all come from a woman aged 60-75 years in good health.

The J gene is TRBJ2-2, the V gene TRBV12-3 or TRBV12-4; tentatively, D is TRBD2 (5 bases). V shed 3 bases and J shed 6 bases, with 8 bases lying between them. The CDR3 has 13 amino acids. The CDR3 DNA is TGTGCCAGCAGTTTTGGAGGACCCGGGGAGCTGTTTTTT. Its translation: CASSFGGPGELFF.

This clonotype was observed a handful of times. The chain carries TRBV7-2 and TRBJ2-2; 7 bases line up with TRBD2. V shed 1 base and J 1 base; nucleotides not matched to a gene: 3. Per the germline V gene, CDR1 is SGHTA and CDR2 is FQGNSA. The CDR3 sequence is 16 residues long. The CDR3, as DNA: TGTGCCAGCAGCTTAGGGGCTAGCGGGAACACCGGGGAGCTGTTTTTT. The encoded protein is CASSLGASGNTGELFF.

V and J are TRBV7-2 and TRBJ1-2, with 9 bases aligning to TRBD1. Germline V lookup: CDR1 SGHTA, CDR2 FQGNSA. J lost 8 bases, V lost 3 bases, and 10 bases had no gene match. The CDR3 extends over 15 amino acids. The CDR3 bases are TGTGCCAGCAGCTTCCCGGGACAGGGATCATGGGGCTACACCTTC. Its translation: CASSFPGQGSWGYTF. Based on the CDR3 plus reference TRBV7-2 and TRBJ1-2, the full variable domain is GAGVSQSPSNKVTEKGKDVELRCDPISGHTALYWYRQSLGQGLEFLIYFQGNSAPDKSGLPSDRFSAERTGGSVSTLTIQRTQQEDSAVYLCASSFPGQGSWGYTFGSGTRLTVV.

J is TRBJ2-1 and V is TRBV7-8; 15 bases align to TRBD2. Trimming cost V 1 base and J 7 bases; bases outside gene matches: 5. CDR3 size: 17 residues. Germline CDR1 SGHVS, CDR2 FQNEAQ. The CDR3 DNA reads TGTGCCAGCAGCTTAGGCGGGACTAGCGGGAGGTCGAATGAGCAGTTCTTC. Protein: CASSLGGTSGRSNEQFF.

The gene calls are TRBV24-1 and TRBJ2-6; a weak D match, TRBD1 (6 bases). Germline values: CDR1 KGHDR, CDR2 SFDVKD. The CDR3 has 18 amino acids. V lost 3 bases, J lost 0 bases, and 14 bases lay in between. The CDR3 region is CATSDPGVWSSGANVLTF. In DNA form, the CDR3 reads TGTGCCACCAGTGATCCAGGGGTCTGGAGCTCTGGGGCCAACGTCCTGACTTTC.

This clonotype was recorded a few times. The CDR3 region has the DNA TGCAGTGCTGAGGGAGGGCCGTACGAGCAGTACTTC. Its translation: CSAEGGPYEQYF. The chain couples TRBV20-1 to TRBJ2-7; 7 bases align to TRBD2. V lost 5 bases, J lost 4 bases, and 5 bases stayed unmatched. Germline V gene lookup returns CDR1 DFQATT and CDR2 SNEGSKA (reference sequence). The CDR3 is made up of 12 amino acids.

The chain is built from TRBV20-1 and TRBJ2-5; 8 nucleotides match TRBD1. The CDR3 has 13 residues. Germline CDR1 and CDR2: DFQATT and SNEGSKA (reference sequence). J was trimmed by 5 bases and V by 2 bases; bases with no gene match: 4. CDR3 loop: CSARQTGAETQYF. For the CDR3, the DNA is TGCAGTGCTAGACAGACAGGGGCCGAGACCCAGTACTTC.

This clonotype came up a few times. The chain links TRBV12-5 to TRBJ2-1, with D perhaps matching TRBD2 (5 bases). The V end lost 0 bases, the J end lost 6 bases, and 12 bases lay between the germline ends. The germline V gene encodes CDR1 LGHNT and CDR2 FRNRAP. The CDR3 sequence is 15 residues long. The CDR3 sequence: CASGLVRASPNEQFF. The CDR3 DNA follows: TGTGCTAGTGGTTTGGTAAGGGCTAGCCCCAATGAGCAGTTCTTC.

The V and J genes are TRBV18 and TRBJ2-7; D gene ambiguous. This CDR3 comprises 16 residues. The germline V and J ends were trimmed by 2 bases and 7 bases, with 21 bases remaining between them. CDR1 is KGHSH, CDR2 LQKENI, per germline. The CDR3 DNA sequence: TGTGCCAGCTCACCAGTAGCCACAAGCTCCTACAATGAGCAGTACTTC. It encodes CASSPVATSSYNEQYF.

The chain carries TRBV28 and TRBJ1-4; D might be TRBD1 (5 bases). V gave up 3 bases and J gave up 5 bases, with 10 bases separating them. Per the germline V gene, CDR1 is MDHEN and CDR2 is SYDVKM. This CDR3 is 14 amino acids long. In nucleotides, the CDR3 is TGTGCCAGCAGTTTGCCAGGGCCAAATGAAAAACTGTTTTTT. Translation gives CASSLPGPNEKLFF.

The V gene is TRBV18, the J gene TRBJ2-7; D might be TRBD2 (5 bases). The J call is uncertain, as TRBJ2-5 better fits the DNA end. CDR1 and CDR2 from the germline V gene are KGHSH and LQKENI. The CDR3 has 14 amino acids. DNA of the CDR3: TGTGCCAGCTCACCGGGGAGCGTGGCAGAGACCCAGTACTTC. Its protein product is CASSPGSVAETQYF.

This chain connects TRBV25-1 to TRBJ1-4; perhaps TRBD1 as D (6 bases). The germline CDR1 and CDR2 sequences are MGHDK and SYGVNS. This CDR3 is 15 amino acids long. The V end lost 6 bases, the J end lost 2 bases, and 13 bases lay between the germline ends. The CDR3 here is CASSPSTGTNEKLFF. In DNA, the CDR3 is TGTGCCAGCAGCCCCTCGACAGGTACTAATGAAAAACTGTTTTTT.

This rearrangement joins TRBV20-1 to TRBJ2-2; D might be TRBD1 or TRBD2, each matching 6 bases. Trimming left V 1 base short and J 11 bases short, with 14 bases between. Germline CDR1 DFQATT, CDR2 SNEGSKA (reference sequence). The CDR3 length is 13 residues. This CDR3 is CSARGPGGSELFF. The CDR3 nucleotides are TGCAGTGCTAGAGGCCCCGGGGGCAGCGAGCTGTTTTTT.

In DNA, the CDR3 is TGCAGCGCAGGACACGAGTTATCCTATGGCTACACCTTC. Residues: CSAGHELSYGYTF. The V and J genes are TRBV29-1 and TRBJ1-2; perhaps TRBD1 as D (5 bases). V shed 7 bases and J shed 4 bases, with 16 bases lying between them. The germline V gene has CDR1 SQVTM and CDR2 ANQGSEA. The CDR3 has 13 amino acids. The full variable domain, rest sourced from reference TRBV29-1 and TRBJ1-2, is SAVISQKPSRDICQRGTSLTIQCQVDSQVTMMFWYRQQPGQSLTLIATANQGSEATYESGFVIDKFPISRPNLTFSTLTVSNMSPEDSSIYLCSAGHELSYGYTFGSGTRLTVV.

This clonotype occurred a few times. The rearrangement uses TRBV12-3 or TRBV12-4 and TRBJ2-5; D gene unclear. With 2 bases removed from V and 2 bases from J, the gap between germline ends came to 6 bases. This CDR3 region has 13 residues. The DNA of the CDR3 is TGTGCCAGCAGTTTAATACAGCAAGAGACCCAGTACTTC. It yields the protein CASSLIQQETQYF.

J is TRBJ2-3 and V is TRBV5-1; TRBD2 matches 14 bases. V gave up 4 bases and J gave up 2 bases; unmatched junction bases: 6. The germline V gene encodes CDR1 SGHRS and CDR2 YFSETQ. The CDR3 is 17 amino acids. The chain's CDR3 is CASSPRLAGGATDTQYF. The CDR3 nucleotides read TGCGCCAGCAGCCCGCGACTAGCGGGAGGGGCCACAGATACGCAGTATTTT.

Here the CDR3 reads CATSRDWQPQHF. In DNA form, the CDR3 reads TGTGCCACCAGCAGAGATTGGCAGCCCCAGCATTTT. The chain couples TRBV15 to TRBJ1-5; D is ambiguous. V shed 0 bases and J shed 7 bases, with 4 bases lying between them. CDR3 length: 12 residues. Germline V gene sequence: CDR1 LNHNV, CDR2 YYDKDF (reference sequence).

This clonotype turned up a few times. This chain links TRBV20-1 with TRBJ2-7, with 11 bases identical to TRBD1. The germline gives CDR1 DFQATT, CDR2 SNEGSKA (reference sequence). This CDR3 has 14 residues. After removal of 5 bases from V and 5 bases from J, the junction contained 8 bases not matched to a gene. The CDR3 DNA follows: TGCAGTGCTGCACCCGGACAGGGGGCGAACGAGCAGTACTTC. Amino acid sequence: CSAAPGQGANEQYF.

This clonotype has only a few counts. The J gene is TRBJ2-7, the V gene TRBV27; no reliable D call. Trimming cost V 4 bases and J 0 bases, with 28 bases left between them. CDR3 length: 20 residues. Germline V CDR1 and CDR2: MNHEY, SMNVEV (reference sequence). In nucleotides, the CDR3 is TGTGCCAGCAGTTCGTATTGGCTGACCGAAGCAGCCAGTCCCTCCTACGAGCAGTACTTC. Its translation is CASSSYWLTEAASPSYEQYF.

This clonotype was detected only a few times. The gene calls are TRBV4-1 and TRBJ1-2, with 8 bases lining up with TRBD1. CDR1 and CDR2 (germline): MGHRA, YSYEKL. This CDR3 is 15 amino acids long. V shed 0 bases, J shed 8 bases, and the junction held 8 bases outside the gene matches. The DNA of the CDR3 is TGCGCCAGCAGCCAAGATTCAGGACAGGGTTACGGCTACACCTTC. Protein: CASSQDSGQGYGYTF.

This clonotype appeared a few times. V and J are TRBV29-1 and TRBJ2-5; 11 bases match TRBD2. The CDR3 consists of 17 residues. Trimming removed 2 bases from V and 4 bases from J; junction bases left unmatched: 12. CDR1 and CDR2 (germline): SQVTM, ANQGSEA. The CDR3 DNA reads as TGCAGCGTTGAACTAAAGGTAGCGGGAGGGCCATCAGAGACCCAGTACTTC. Translating it yields CSVELKVAGGPSETQYF.

The V call is TRBV6-5, the J call TRBJ2-4, with a weak D call TRBD2 (5 bases). Germline V gene lookup returns CDR1 MNHEY and CDR2 SVGAGI. V gave up 6 bases and J gave up 0 bases, with 12 bases separating them. The length of the CDR3 is 15 residues. CDR3 in DNA: TGTGCCAGCAGAAGAGCCGGACTAGCCAAAAACATTCAGTACTTC. This encodes CASRRAGLAKNIQYF.

This clonotype has ten or more counts. CDR3 bases: TGCAGCGTTGAAATCAATCGAGGAGATGAGCAGTTCTTC. It is translated as CSVEINRGDEQFF. The chain has TRBV29-1 and TRBJ2-1; D is undetermined. The CDR3 totals 13 residues. V was cut by 2 bases and J by 8 bases, with 13 bases left in between. Germline CDR1 reads SQVTM; CDR2 reads ANQGSEA.

The chain employs TRBV5-1 and TRBJ2-7; 13 bases agree with TRBD2. The CDR3 runs to 18 residues. The germline gives CDR1 SGHRS, CDR2 YFSETQ. The V gene end was trimmed by 4 bases and the J gene end by 5 bases; junction bases not matched to a gene: 15. The CDR3 reads CASSPGLAGEVSWDEQYF. CDR3 sequence (DNA): TGCGCCAGCAGCCCCGGACTAGCGGGAGAGGTTTCATGGGACGAGCAGTACTTC.

This clonotype was found a few times. The chain links TRBV7-2 to TRBJ2-2, with D unclear. Trimming left V 2 bases short and J 4 bases short, with 11 bases between. CDR3 size: 15 residues. Germline V gene sequence: CDR1 SGHTA, CDR2 FQGNSA. The CDR3 bases are TGTGCCAGCAGCTTACTTCCAACCAGCACCGGGGAGCTGTTTTTT. This gives the protein CASSLLPTSTGELFF.